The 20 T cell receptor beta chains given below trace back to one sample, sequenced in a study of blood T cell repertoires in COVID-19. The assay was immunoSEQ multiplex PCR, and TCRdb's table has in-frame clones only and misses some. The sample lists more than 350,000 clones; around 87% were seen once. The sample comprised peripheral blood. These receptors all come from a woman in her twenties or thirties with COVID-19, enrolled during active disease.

The CDR3 coding sequence is TGTGCCAGCTCAAATCAGGGAGGCACTGAAGCTTTCTTT. It yields the protein CASSNQGGTEAFF. The V and J genes are TRBV18 and TRBJ1-1, with D maybe TRBD1 (5 bases). Germline lookup yields CDR1 KGHSH and CDR2 LQKENI. Trimming cost V 5 bases and J 4 bases, with 11 bases left between them. This CDR3 region has 13 residues. Drawing the rest from reference TRBV18 and TRBJ1-1, the complete variable domain is NAGVMQNPRHLVRRRGQEARLRCSPMKGHSHVYWYRQLPEEGLKFMVYLQKENIIDESGMPKERFSAEFPKEGPSILRIQQVVRGDSAAYFCASSNQGGTEAFFGQGTRLTVV.

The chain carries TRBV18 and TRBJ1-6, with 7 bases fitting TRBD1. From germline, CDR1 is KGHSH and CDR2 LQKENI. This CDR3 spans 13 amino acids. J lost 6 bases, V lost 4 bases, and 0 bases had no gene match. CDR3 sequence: CASSRDSNSPLHF. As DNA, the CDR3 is TGTGCCAGCTCACGGGACAGTAATTCACCCCTCCACTTT.

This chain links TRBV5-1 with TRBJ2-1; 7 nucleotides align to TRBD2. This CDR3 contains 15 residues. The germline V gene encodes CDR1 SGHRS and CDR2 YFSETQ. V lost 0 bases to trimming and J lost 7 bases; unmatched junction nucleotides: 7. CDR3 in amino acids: CASSLAGGSSNEQFF. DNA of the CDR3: TGCGCCAGCAGCTTGGCCGGCGGGAGTTCGAATGAGCAGTTCTTC.

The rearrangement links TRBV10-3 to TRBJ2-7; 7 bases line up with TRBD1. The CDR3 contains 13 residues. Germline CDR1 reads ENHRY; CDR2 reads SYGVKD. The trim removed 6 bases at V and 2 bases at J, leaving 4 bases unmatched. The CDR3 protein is CAIRAGTAYEQYF. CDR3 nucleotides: TGTGCCATCAGGGCCGGGACAGCCTACGAGCAGTACTTC.

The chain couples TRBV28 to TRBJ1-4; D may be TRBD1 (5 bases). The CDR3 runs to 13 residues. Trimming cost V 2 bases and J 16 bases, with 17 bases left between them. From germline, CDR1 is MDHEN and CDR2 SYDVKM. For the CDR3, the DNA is TGTGCCAGCAGTTTACCAGGCAGACAGTTAGGGTTTTTT. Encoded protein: CASSLPGRQLGFF.

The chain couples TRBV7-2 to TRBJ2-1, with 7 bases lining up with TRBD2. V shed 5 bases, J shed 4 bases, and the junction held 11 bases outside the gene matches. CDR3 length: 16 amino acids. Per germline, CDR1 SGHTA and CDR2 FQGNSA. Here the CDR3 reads CASSPGLAETYNEQFF. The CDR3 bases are TGTGCCAGCAGCCCAGGTCTAGCGGAGACGTACAATGAGCAGTTCTTC.

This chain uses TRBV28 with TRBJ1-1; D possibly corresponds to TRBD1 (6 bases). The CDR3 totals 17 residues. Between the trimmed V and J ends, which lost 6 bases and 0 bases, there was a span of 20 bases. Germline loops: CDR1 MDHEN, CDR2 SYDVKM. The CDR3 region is CASSNEPGTNMNTEAFF. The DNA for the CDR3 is TGTGCCAGCAGCAATGAACCCGGGACAAACATGAACACTGAAGCTTTCTTT.

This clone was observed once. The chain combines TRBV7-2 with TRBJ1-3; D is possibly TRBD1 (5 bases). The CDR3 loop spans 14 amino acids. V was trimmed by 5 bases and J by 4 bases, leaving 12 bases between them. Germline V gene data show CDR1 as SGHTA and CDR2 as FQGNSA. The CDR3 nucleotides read TGTGCCAGCAGCGCAGCAGGGTGGGGAAACACCATATATTTT. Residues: CASSAAGWGNTIYF. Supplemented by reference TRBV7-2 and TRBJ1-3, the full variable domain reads GAGVSQSPSNKVTEKGKDVELRCDPISGHTALYWYRQSLGQGLEFLIYFQGNSAPDKSGLPSDRFSAERTGGSVSTLTIQRTQQEDSAVYLCASSAAGWGNTIYFGEGSWLTVV.

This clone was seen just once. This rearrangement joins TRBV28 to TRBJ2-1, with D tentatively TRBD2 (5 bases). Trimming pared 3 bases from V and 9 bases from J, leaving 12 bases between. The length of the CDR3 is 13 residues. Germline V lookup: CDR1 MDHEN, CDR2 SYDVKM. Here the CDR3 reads CASSLDSWTEQFF. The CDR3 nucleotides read TGTGCCAGCAGTTTGGACTCCTGGACTGAGCAGTTCTTC.

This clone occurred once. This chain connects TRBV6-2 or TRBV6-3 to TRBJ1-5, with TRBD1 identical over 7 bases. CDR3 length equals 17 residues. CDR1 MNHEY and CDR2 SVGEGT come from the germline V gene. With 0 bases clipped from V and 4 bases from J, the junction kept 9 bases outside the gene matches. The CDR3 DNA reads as TGTGCCAGCAGTTACTCGAGGCCGGGACAGACGAATCAGCCCCAGCATTTT. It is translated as CASSYSRPGQTNQPQHF.

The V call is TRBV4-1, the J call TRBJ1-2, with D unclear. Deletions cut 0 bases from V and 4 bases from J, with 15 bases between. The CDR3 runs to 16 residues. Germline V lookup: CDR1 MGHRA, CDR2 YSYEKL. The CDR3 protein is CASSQDRNIGLYGYTF. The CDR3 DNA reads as TGCGCCAGCAGCCAAGATCGGAACATTGGACTCTATGGCTACACCTTC.

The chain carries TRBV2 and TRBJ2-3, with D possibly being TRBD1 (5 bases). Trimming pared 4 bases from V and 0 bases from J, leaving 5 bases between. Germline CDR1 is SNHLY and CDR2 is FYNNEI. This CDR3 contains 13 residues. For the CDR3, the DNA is TGTGCCAGCAGTGGACAGAGCACAGATACGCAGTATTTT. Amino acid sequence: CASSGQSTDTQYF.

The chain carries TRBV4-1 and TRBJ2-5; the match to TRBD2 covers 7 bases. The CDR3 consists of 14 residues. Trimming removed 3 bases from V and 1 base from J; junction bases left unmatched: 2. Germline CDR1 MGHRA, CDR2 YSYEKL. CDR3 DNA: TGCGCCAGCAGCCACGCGGGAGCCCAAGAGACCCAGTACTTC. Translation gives CASSHAGAQETQYF.

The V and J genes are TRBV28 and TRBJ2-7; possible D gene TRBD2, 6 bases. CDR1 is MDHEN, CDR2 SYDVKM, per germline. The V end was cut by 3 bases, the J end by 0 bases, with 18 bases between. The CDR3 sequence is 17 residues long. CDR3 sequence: CASSLGPWDSTSYEQYF. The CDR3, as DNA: TGTGCCAGCAGTTTGGGACCGTGGGACTCCACCTCCTACGAGCAGTACTTC.

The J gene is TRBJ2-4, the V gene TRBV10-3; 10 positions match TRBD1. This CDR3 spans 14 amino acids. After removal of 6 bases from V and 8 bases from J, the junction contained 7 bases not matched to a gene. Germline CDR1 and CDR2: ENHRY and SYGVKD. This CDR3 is CAISGDRGLDIQYF. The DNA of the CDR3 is TGTGCCATCAGCGGGGACAGGGGTTTGGACATTCAGTACTTC.

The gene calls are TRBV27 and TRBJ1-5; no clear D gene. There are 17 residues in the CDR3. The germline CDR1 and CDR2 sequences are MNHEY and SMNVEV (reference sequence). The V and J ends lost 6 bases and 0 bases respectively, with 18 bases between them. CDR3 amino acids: CASRSRVDSYSNQPQHF. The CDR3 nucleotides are TGTGCCAGCAGATCCCGGGTGGACTCCTATAGCAATCAGCCCCAGCATTTT.

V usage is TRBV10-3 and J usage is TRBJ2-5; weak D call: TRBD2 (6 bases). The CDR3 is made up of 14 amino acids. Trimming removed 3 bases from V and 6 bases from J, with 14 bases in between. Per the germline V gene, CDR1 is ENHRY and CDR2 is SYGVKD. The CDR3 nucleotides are TGTGCCATCAGTGACGGGGGAGTGGGAAAGACCCAGTACTTC. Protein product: CAISDGGVGKTQYF.

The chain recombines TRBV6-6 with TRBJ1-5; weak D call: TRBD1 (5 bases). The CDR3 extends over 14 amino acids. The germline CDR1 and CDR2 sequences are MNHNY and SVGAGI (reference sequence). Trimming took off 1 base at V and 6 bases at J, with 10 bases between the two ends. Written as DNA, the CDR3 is TGTGCCAGCAGTTACTTCACCGGGGGTCAGCCCCAGCATTTT. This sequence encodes CASSYFTGGQPQHF.

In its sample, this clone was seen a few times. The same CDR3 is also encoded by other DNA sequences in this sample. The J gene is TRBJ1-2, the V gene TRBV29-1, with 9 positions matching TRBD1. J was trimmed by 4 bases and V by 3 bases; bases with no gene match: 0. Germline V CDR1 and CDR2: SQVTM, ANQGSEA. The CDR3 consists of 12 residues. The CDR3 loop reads CSVEGQGYGYTF. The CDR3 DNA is TGCAGCGTTGAGGGACAGGGCTATGGCTACACCTTC. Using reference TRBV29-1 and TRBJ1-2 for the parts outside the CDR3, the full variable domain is SAVISQKPSRDICQRGTSLTIQCQVDSQVTMMFWYRQQPGQSLTLIATANQGSEATYESGFVIDKFPISRPNLTFSTLTVSNMSPEDSSIYLCSVEGQGYGYTFGSGTRLTVV.

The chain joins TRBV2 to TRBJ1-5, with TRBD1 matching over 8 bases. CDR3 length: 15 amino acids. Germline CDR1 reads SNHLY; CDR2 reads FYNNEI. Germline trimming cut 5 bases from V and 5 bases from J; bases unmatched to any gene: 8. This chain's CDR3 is CASSPTTGGDQPQHF. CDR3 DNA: TGTGCCAGCAGTCCAACTACAGGGGGTGATCAGCCCCAGCATTTT.